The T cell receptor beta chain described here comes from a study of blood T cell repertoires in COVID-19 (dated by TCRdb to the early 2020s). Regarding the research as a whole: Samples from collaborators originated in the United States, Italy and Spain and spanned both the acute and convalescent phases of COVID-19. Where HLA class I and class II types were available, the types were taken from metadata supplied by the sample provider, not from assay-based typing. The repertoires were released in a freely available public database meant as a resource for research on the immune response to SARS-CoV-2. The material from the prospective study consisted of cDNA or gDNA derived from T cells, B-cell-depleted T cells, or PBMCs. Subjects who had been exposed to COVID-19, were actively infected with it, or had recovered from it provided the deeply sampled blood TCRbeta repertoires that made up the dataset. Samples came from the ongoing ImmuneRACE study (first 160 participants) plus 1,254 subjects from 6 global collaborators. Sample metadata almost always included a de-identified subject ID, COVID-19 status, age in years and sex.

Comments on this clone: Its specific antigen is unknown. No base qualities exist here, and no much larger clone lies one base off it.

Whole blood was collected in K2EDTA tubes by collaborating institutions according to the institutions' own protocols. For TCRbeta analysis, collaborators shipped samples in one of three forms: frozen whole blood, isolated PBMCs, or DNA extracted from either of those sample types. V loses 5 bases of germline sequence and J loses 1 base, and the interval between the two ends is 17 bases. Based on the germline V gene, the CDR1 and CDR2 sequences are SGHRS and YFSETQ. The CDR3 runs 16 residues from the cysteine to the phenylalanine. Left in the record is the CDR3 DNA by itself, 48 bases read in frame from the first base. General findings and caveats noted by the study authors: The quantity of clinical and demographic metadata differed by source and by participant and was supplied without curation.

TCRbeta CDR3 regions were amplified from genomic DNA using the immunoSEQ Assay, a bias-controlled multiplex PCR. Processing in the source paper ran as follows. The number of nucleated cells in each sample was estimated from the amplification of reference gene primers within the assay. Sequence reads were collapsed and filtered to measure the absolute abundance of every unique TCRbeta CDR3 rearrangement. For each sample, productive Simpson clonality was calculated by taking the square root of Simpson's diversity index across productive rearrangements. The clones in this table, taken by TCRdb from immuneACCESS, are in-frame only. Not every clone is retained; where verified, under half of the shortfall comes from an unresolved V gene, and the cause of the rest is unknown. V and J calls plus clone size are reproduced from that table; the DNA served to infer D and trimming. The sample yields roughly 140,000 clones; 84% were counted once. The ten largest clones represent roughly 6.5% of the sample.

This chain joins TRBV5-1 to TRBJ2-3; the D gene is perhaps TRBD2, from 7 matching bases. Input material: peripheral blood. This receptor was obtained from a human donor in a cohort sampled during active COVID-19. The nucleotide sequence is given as TGCGCCAGCAGGCCCCTCCGGGGGGCTGGCACAGATACGCAGTATTTT. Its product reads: CASRPLRGAGTDTQYF. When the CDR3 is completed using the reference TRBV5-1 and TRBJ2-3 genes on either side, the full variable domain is KAGVTQTPRYLIKTRGQQVTLSCSPISGHRSVSWYQQTPGQGLQFLFEYFSETQRNKGNFPGRFSGRQFSNSRSEMNVSTLELGDSALYLCASRPLRGAGTDTQYFGPGTRLTVL.